These 5 T cell receptor beta chains came from one sample sequenced in a study of long-term antiretroviral therapy in people with HIV (dated by TCRdb to 2021 to 2024). Sequencing of the TRB variable region was done with the immunoSEQ hsTCRB v3.0 assay at survey level resolution. Here the immuneACCESS table is served through TCRdb, limited to in-frame sequences with V and J called. Missing clones are a known gap in these copies; in checked studies unresolved V genes cover under half, and the rest lacks a known reason. This sample is represented by 30,000 to 35,000 clones; roughly three quarters of them were singletons. Together, the top ten hold 8.2% of the sample. This material consisted of unsorted PBMCs, taken 3.1 years after starting antiretroviral therapy. Receptors were obtained from a woman in her forties or fifties with HIV.

The chain employs TRBV5-1 and TRBJ2-3; 7 bases align to TRBD1. CDR1 is SGHRS, CDR2 YFSETQ, per germline. CDR3 length: 14 residues. V was pared by 3 bases and J by 1 base, with 2 bases of the junction left unmatched. In DNA, the CDR3 is TGCGCCAGCAGCTCCGGACAGGGCACAGATACGCAGTATTTT. Protein sequence: CASSSGQGTDTQYF.

The rearrangement links TRBV6-5 to TRBJ1-3; the D is unclear. CDR3 length equals 14 residues. V shed 0 bases and J shed 2 bases, with 5 bases lying between them. Per germline, CDR1 MNHEY and CDR2 SVGAGI. In nucleotides, the CDR3 is TGTGCCAGCAGTTACTCGACTGCTGGAAACACCATATATTTT. Translated, it gives CASSYSTAGNTIYF.

This clone has only one observation. V and J are TRBV13 and TRBJ1-1, with TRBD1 as a possible D gene (5 bases). V lost 7 bases, J lost 3 bases, and 18 bases lay in between. CDR3 length equals 15 residues. Germline CDR1 and CDR2: PRHDT and FYEKMQ (reference sequence). In DNA form, the CDR3 reads TGTGCCAGCATATCCAAACAGGCTTGGGACACTGAAGCTTTCTTT. This codes for CASISKQAWDTEAFF.

This chain links TRBV6-1 with TRBJ2-1, with D perhaps given as TRBD1 or TRBD2 (6 bases each). The germline V and J ends were trimmed by 6 bases and 7 bases, with 13 bases remaining between them. Germline V lookup: CDR1 MNHNS, CDR2 SASEGT. CDR3 length equals 13 residues. This CDR3 is CASRVRGGNEQFF. The CDR3 nucleotides read TGTGCCAGCAGGGTTAGAGGGGGGAATGAGCAGTTCTTC.

The chain links TRBV10-2 to TRBJ1-1; D is unresolved. Germline V lookup: CDR1 WSHSY, CDR2 SAAADI. The CDR3 totals 14 residues. The V gene lost 1 base and the J gene lost 0 bases, with 6 bases spanning the gap. The DNA of the CDR3 is TGCGCCAGCAGTGAGTGGGGTCTGAACACTGAAGCTTTCTTT. It yields the protein CASSEWGLNTEAFF.